This note documents a single T cell receptor (beta chain) sequence. The germline CDR1 and CDR2 sequences are LGHDT and YNNKEL (reference sequence). The germline V and J ends were trimmed by 0 bases and 4 bases, with 18 bases remaining between them. This CDR3 has 17 residues. This sample was taken from a study of blood T cell repertoires in COVID-19. Study context: The study drew acute and convalescent COVID-19 samples from the United States, Italy and Spain. Sample material is recorded as cDNA or gDNA derived from T cells, B-cell-depleted T cells, or PBMCs.

Authors' data handling: Cell counts per sample came from amplifying reference gene primers. Profiled with immunoSEQ multiplex PCR; TCRdb holds only in-frame clones, not every one. V and J calls and clone size are those listed in that table; D and trimming were worked out from the DNA. The data show 650,000 to 800,000 clones, 90% seen once. The clonotype comes from a woman between 18 and 29 years old with acute or convalescent COVID-19. Specimen: peripheral blood. This chain uses TRBV3-1 (or the pseudogene TRBV3-2) with TRBJ1-2; weak D call: TRBD1 (6 bases). The CDR3 region is CASSQESSRGWGYGYTF. The DNA of the CDR3 is TGTGCCAGCAGCCAAGAAAGTAGCAGGGGATGGGGCTATGGCTACACCTTC.